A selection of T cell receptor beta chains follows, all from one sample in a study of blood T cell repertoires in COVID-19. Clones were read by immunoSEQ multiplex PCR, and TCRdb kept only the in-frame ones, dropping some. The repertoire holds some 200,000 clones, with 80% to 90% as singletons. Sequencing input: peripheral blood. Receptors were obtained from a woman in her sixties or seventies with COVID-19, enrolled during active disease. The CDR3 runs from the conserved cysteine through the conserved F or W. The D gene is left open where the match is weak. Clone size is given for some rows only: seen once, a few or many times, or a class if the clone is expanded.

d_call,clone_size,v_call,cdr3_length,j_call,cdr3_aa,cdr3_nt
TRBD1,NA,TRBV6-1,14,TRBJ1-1,CASGTGQGASEAFF,TGTGCCAGCGGAACGGGACAGGGGGCATCTGAAGCTTTCTTT
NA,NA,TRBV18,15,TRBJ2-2,CASSFALSGSGELFF,TGTGCCAGCTCCTTTGCCCTCTCGGGAAGCGGGGAGCTGTTTTTT
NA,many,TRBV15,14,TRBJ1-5,CATSRESRDQPQHF,TGTGCCACCAGCAGAGAGTCACGCGATCAGCCCCAGCATTTT
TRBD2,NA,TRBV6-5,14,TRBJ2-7,CASSPSGSSYEQYF,TGTGCCAGCAGTCCTAGCGGATCCTCCTACGAGCAGTACTTC
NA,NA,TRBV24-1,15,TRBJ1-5,CATSGRGAGNQPQHF,TGTGCCACCAGTGGGCGTGGGGCTGGCAATCAGCCCCAGCATTTT
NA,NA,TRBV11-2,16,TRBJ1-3,CASSLGGGLIGNTIYF,TGTGCCAGCAGCTTAGGCGGGGGTCTAATTGGAAACACCATATATTTT
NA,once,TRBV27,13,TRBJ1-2,CASRQEGYYGYTF,TGTGCCAGCAGGCAAGAGGGTTACTATGGCTACACCTTC
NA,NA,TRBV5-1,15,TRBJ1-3,CASSLELGAGNTIYF,TGCGCCAGCAGCTTGGAGTTAGGGGCTGGAAACACCATATATTTT
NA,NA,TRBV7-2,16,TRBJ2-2,CASSSPAGAYTGELFF,TGTGCCAGCAGCTCCCCGGCGGGGGCCTACACCGGGGAGCTGTTTTTT
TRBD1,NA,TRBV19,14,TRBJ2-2,CAGGTGVDTGELFF,TGTGCCGGGGGGACAGGGGTCGACACCGGGGAGCTGTTTTTT
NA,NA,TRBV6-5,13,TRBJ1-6,CASMQGRDSPLHF,TGTGCCAGCATGCAGGGGCGGGATTCACCCCTCCACTTT
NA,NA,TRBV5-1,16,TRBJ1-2,CASSLRSDTGWYGYTF,TGCGCCAGCAGCTTACGCAGCGATACAGGGTGGTACGGCTACACCTTC
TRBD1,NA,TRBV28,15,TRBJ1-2,CASRLKTGGVHGYTF,TGTGCCAGCAGACTTAAGACAGGGGGTGTGCATGGCTACACCTTC
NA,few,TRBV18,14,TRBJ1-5,CASSSLGGLEPQHF,TGTGCCAGCTCTTCACTTGGGGGCTTGGAGCCCCAGCATTTT
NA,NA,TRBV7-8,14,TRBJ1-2,CASSLGQANYGYTF,TGTGCCAGCAGCTTAGGGCAGGCCAACTATGGCTACACCTTC
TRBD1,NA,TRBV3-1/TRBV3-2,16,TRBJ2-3,CASSQAFQGVTDTQYF,TGTGCCAGCAGCCAGGCTTTTCAGGGGGTCACAGATACGCAGTATTTT
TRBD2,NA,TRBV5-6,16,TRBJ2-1,CASSYSGTSGYNEQFF,TGTGCCAGCAGTTATTCCGGGACTAGCGGATACAATGAGCAGTTCTTC
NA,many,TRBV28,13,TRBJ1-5,CAARGISNQPQHF,TGTGCCGCCCGAGGGATTAGCAATCAGCCCCAGCATTTT
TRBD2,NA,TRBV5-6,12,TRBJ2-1,CASSGVAGVQFF,TGTGCCAGCAGCGGAGTAGCGGGAGTTCAGTTCTTC
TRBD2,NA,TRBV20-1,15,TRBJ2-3,CSASKTSGYTDTQYF,TGCAGTGCTAGTAAAACTAGCGGGTACACAGATACGCAGTATTTT
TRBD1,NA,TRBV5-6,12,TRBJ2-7,CASSAHRDRWGF,TGTGCCAGCAGCGCCCACCGGGACAGGTGGGGGTTC
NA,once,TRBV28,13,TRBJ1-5,CASRGGVEQPQHF,TGTGCCAGCCGGGGGGGAGTCGAGCAGCCCCAGCATTTT
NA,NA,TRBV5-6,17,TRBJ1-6,CASSLYKGQSFNSPLHF,TGTGCCAGCAGCTTGTATAAGGGGCAATCCTTTAATTCACCCCTCCACTTT
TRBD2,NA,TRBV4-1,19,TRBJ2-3,CASSNRLAGGLKTVNTQYF,TGCGCCAGCAGCAACAGACTAGCGGGAGGGCTAAAAACGGTAAATACGCAGTATTTT
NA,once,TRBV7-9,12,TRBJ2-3,CASSLSADTQYF,TGTGCCAGCAGCTTAAGCGCAGATACGCAGTATTTT
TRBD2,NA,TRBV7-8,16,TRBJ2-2,CASSFIAGAITGELFF,TGTGCCAGCAGCTTTATAGCGGGAGCTATTACCGGGGAGCTGTTTTTT
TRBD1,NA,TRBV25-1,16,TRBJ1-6,CASSVLGTGGLAPLHF,TGTGCCAGCAGTGTATTAGGGACAGGGGGCCTGGCACCCCTCCACTTT
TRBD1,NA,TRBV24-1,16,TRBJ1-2,CATSDSTRQGVGGYTF,TGTGCCACCAGTGATTCAACTCGACAGGGGGTCGGTGGCTACACCTTC
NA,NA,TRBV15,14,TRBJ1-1,CATSRDGRDTEAFF,TGTGCCACCAGCAGAGATGGGCGGGACACTGAAGCTTTCTTT
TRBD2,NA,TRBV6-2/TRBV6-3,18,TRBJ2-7,CASSSTRTSGRAIYEQYF,TGTGCCAGCAGCTCTACCCGGACTAGCGGGAGGGCCATCTACGAGCAGTACTTC
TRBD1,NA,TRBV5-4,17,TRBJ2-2,CASTLTGGAGRAGELFF,TGTGCCAGCACCCTGACAGGGGGCGCTGGAAGAGCCGGGGAGCTGTTTTTT
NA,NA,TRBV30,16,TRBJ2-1,CAWSAPGARSYNEQFF,TGTGCCTGGAGTGCCCCCGGAGCTAGGTCCTACAATGAGCAGTTCTTC
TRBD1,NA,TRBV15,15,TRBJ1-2,CATSRGVGTGVGYTF,TGTGCCACCAGCAGAGGGGTAGGGACAGGGGTCGGCTACACCTTC
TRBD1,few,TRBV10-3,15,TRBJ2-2,CAISETGGRTGELFF,TGTGCCATCAGTGAGACAGGGGGTCGCACCGGGGAGCTGTTTTTT
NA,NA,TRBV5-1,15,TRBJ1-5,CASSSTDSFNQPQHF,TGCGCCAGCAGCTCCACGGACAGCTTCAATCAGCCCCAGCATTTT
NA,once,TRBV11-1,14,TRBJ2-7,CASSLDMRFGEQYF,TGTGCCAGCAGCTTAGACATGAGATTCGGGGAGCAGTACTTC
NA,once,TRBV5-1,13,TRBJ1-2,CASSLVVSYGYTF,TGCGCCAGCAGCTTGGTTGTCAGCTATGGCTACACCTTC
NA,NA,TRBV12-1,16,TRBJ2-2,CASSFQGQTRTGELFF,TGTGCCAGCAGCTTTCAGGGACAGACGCGCACCGGGGAGCTGTTTTTT
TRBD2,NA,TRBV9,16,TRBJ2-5,CASSVAVAGGQETQYF,TGTGCCAGCAGCGTAGCGGTAGCGGGAGGACAAGAGACCCAGTACTTC
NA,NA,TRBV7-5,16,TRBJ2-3,CARSLVGTANTDTQYF,TGTGCCAGAAGCTTAGTAGGGACAGCGAACACAGATACGCAGTATTTT
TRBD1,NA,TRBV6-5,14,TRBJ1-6,CASILDRAGSPLHF,TGTGCCAGCATCCTTGACAGGGCGGGTTCACCCCTCCACTTT